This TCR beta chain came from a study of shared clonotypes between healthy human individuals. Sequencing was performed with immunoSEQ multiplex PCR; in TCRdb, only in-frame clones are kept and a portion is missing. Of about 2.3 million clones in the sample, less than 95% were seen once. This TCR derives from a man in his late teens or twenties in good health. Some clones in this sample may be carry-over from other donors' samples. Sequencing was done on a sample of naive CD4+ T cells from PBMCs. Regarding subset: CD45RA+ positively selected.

CDR3 in DNA: TGTGCCAGCAGTTTATCGGGGTATCCTGAGCTCGAGCAGTACTTC. This codes for CASSLSGYPELEQYF. J is TRBJ2-7 and V is TRBV27; no reliable D call. The V gene's germline CDR1 is MNHEY and CDR2 SMNVEV (reference sequence). Trimming cost V 0 bases and J 6 bases, with 15 bases left between them. The CDR3 runs 15 residues.